A single sample gave rise to the 32 T cell receptor beta chains below, sequenced in a study of T cells in Graves' hyperthyroidism and ophthalmopathy. Authors of the study amplified TCR beta CDR3 regions from RNA transcripts. Initially, a first-round RT-PCR of the TCR CDR3 employed the HTBI primer set. TCRdb redid the calling of the multiplex PCR reads with MiXCR, one entry per CDR3 protein. Of around 350,000 distinct CDR3 sequences listed, about 19% are singletons. Sequences were obtained from blood. The receptors were sampled from a woman between 18 and 29 years old with Graves' hyperthyroidism.

In this sample, this clonotype turned up many times. V and J are TRBV12-3 or TRBV12-4 and TRBJ1-1; D possibly corresponds to TRBD1 (5 bases). The length of the CDR3 is 14 residues. Trimming removed 3 bases from V and 4 bases from J, with 12 bases in between. DNA for the CDR3: TGTGCCAGCAGTTTGGTAGGGGCGGGCACTGAAGCTTTCTTT. Protein product: CASSLVGAGTEAFF.

This clonotype was recorded many times. The chain recombines TRBV12-3 or TRBV12-4 with TRBJ1-3; D gene ambiguous. V was clipped by 6 bases and J by 0 bases, with 15 bases between them. The CDR3 has 16 residues. CDR3 coding DNA: TGTGCCAGCAGCCCCAGGAGGGCCTTCTCTGGAAACACCATATATTTT. Protein: CASSPRRAFSGNTIYF.

This clonotype has a count of ten or more. CDR3 in amino acids: CSAAQEWTANYGYTF. CDR3 sequence (DNA): TGCAGCGCAGCACAAGAATGGACAGCTAACTATGGCTACACCTTC. J is TRBJ1-2 and V is TRBV29-1, with D perhaps matching TRBD1 (6 bases). V was shortened by 7 bases and J by 0 bases, with 18 bases between the two germline ends. This CDR3 region has 15 residues. Germline assignment: CDR1 SQVTM and CDR2 ANQGSEA.

The table lists this clonotype with many counts. The chain uses TRBV12-3 or TRBV12-4 and TRBJ1-1; D remains ambiguous. This CDR3 is 11 amino acids long. Trimming left V 10 bases short and J 5 bases short, with 11 bases between. CDR3: CATTLGTEAFF. Written as DNA, the CDR3 is TGTGCCACTACGTTGGGGACTGAAGCTTTCTTT.

This clonotype was observed many times. The J gene is TRBJ2-2, the V gene TRBV27; D unresolved. Deletions cut 3 bases from V and 3 bases from J, with 8 bases between. CDR1 is MNHEY and CDR2 is SMNVEV in the germline V gene (reference sequence). The CDR3 covers 14 residues. The CDR3: CASSFFSYTGELFF. In DNA, the CDR3 is TGTGCCAGCAGTTTCTTCAGCTACACCGGGGAGCTGTTTTTT.

This clonotype was found a few times. The genes are TRBV18 and TRBJ1-5; 7 positions agree with TRBD1. The germline V gene encodes CDR1 KGHSH and CDR2 LQKENI. The CDR3 runs 15 residues. V lost 3 bases, J lost 4 bases, and 6 bases stayed unmatched. CDR3 DNA: TGTGCCAGCTCACCGCGGGACAGTAGAAATCAGCCCCAGCATTTT. Its protein is CASSPRDSRNQPQHF. Combining the CDR3 with reference TRBV18 and TRBJ1-5 gives the whole variable domain NAGVMQNPRHLVRRRGQEARLRCSPMKGHSHVYWYRQLPEEGLKFMVYLQKENIIDESGMPKERFSAEFPKEGPSILRIQQVVRGDSAAYFCASSPRDSRNQPQHFGDGTRLSIL.

This clonotype was seen more than once but under ten times. Just one base apart from a much larger clone, this may be a read error. The chain links TRBV6-1 to TRBJ2-2; D may correspond to TRBD1 or TRBD2 (6 bases each). The CDR3 spans 14 residues. Germline loops: CDR1 MNHNS, CDR2 SASEGT. CDR3 nucleotide sequence: TGTGCCAGCAGTGAAATAGGGGGGACCGGGGAGCTGGTTTTT. Protein sequence: CASSEIGGTGELVF.

In this sample, this clonotype turned up many times. The chain recombines TRBV10-3 with TRBJ1-2, with 7 bases identical to TRBD1. V trimming: 3 bases; J trimming: 0 bases; junction bases outside the gene matches: 4. This CDR3 has 15 residues. Germline V gene lookup returns CDR1 ENHRY and CDR2 SYGVKD. The DNA of the CDR3 is TGTGCCATCAGTGACGGGACAGAGACTAACTATGGCTACACCTTC. Translation gives CAISDGTETNYGYTF.

This clonotype was seen ten or more times. This sequence joins TRBV6-1 and TRBJ2-7; a possible D gene is TRBD2 (6 bases). Germline lookup yields CDR1 MNHNS and CDR2 SASEGT. Trimming stripped 5 bases from V and 7 bases from J, with 18 bases between. The CDR3 has 14 amino acids. CDR3 sequence: CASSPVGGTGEQYF. CDR3 bases: TGTGCCAGCAGTCCGGTCGGGGGAACTGGGGAGCAGTACTTC.

This clonotype was detected ten times or more. This chain connects TRBV5-1 to TRBJ1-1, with D possibly matching TRBD1 (5 bases). The CDR3 runs 13 residues. Germline V gene data show CDR1 as SGHRS and CDR2 as YFSETQ. The V gene lost 4 bases and the J gene lost 6 bases, with 13 bases spanning the gap. Here the CDR3 reads CASSRSQGPEAFF. The CDR3 DNA follows: TGCGCCAGCAGCCGATCCCAGGGTCCTGAAGCTTTCTTT.

A note on this clonotype: Its ends do not fully match the called genes, so a read error is possible. The chain has TRBV6-5 and TRBJ1-1; D is uncertain. This CDR3 spans 14 amino acids. Germline V CDR1 and CDR2: MNHEY, SVGAGI. The CDR3 is CASSFDMANTDAFF. The DNA for the CDR3 is TGTGCCAGCAGTTTCGACATGGCCAACACTGATGCTTTCTTT.

There are many counts of this clonotype. The CDR3 loop is CASSLAGPSSGNTIYF. The DNA for the CDR3 is TGCGCCAGCAGCTTGGCGGGGCCAAGCTCTGGAAACACCATATATTTT. This chain joins TRBV5-1 and TRBJ1-3; a possible D gene is TRBD1 (5 bases). Germline CDR1 reads SGHRS; CDR2 reads YFSETQ. The CDR3 has 16 amino acids. Between the trimmed V and J ends, which lost 0 bases and 0 bases, there was a span of 10 bases. The variable domain in full, completed from reference TRBV5-1 and TRBJ1-3, reads KAGVTQTPRYLIKTRGQQVTLSCSPISGHRSVSWYQQTPGQGLQFLFEYFSETQRNKGNFPGRFSGRQFSNSRSEMNVSTLELGDSALYLCASSLAGPSSGNTIYFGEGSWLTVV.

Many counts were recorded for this clonotype. V and J are TRBV28 and TRBJ2-6, with D perhaps matching TRBD2 (5 bases). Germline V gene sequence: CDR1 MDHEN, CDR2 SYDVKM. V shed 6 bases and J shed 0 bases, with 9 bases lying between them. The length of the CDR3 is 15 residues. The CDR3 nucleotides are TGTGCCAGCAGCCCGGGGAGCTCTGGGGCCAACGTCCTGACTTTC. Translation: CASSPGSSGANVLTF.

This chain links TRBV4-1 with TRBJ2-2; 8 bases map to TRBD2. The CDR3 loop spans 16 amino acids. The V gene end was trimmed by 6 bases and the J gene end by 6 bases; junction bases not matched to a gene: 12. Germline V lookup: CDR1 MGHRA, CDR2 YSYEKL. The CDR3 DNA reads TGCGCCAGCAGTAAACCGGGACTAGGGTCGTCCGGGGAGCTGTTTTTT. Its protein is CASSKPGLGSSGELFF.

This clonotype was detected many times. The V gene is TRBV24-1, the J gene TRBJ2-2; D possibly corresponds to TRBD2 (6 bases). CDR3 length: 16 amino acids. CDR1 and CDR2 from the germline V gene are KGHDR and SFDVKD. With 0 bases removed from V and 4 bases from J, the gap between germline ends came to 11 bases. CDR3 bases: TGTGCCACCAGTGATTTGCGGCAGGGAGGCACCGGGGAGCTGTTTTTT. Its translation: CATSDLRQGGTGELFF.

This clonotype came up many times. The chain combines TRBV20-1 with TRBJ2-7; 9 bases match TRBD2. J was trimmed by 5 bases and V by 6 bases; bases with no gene match: 14. Germline V gene lookup returns CDR1 DFQATT and CDR2 SNEGSKA (reference sequence). The CDR3 is made up of 15 amino acids. The CDR3 DNA reads as TGCAGTGCCTATCGGACGGGGACTAGCTTCCACGAGCAGTACTTC. Protein: CSAYRTGTSFHEQYF.

This rearrangement joins TRBV28 to TRBJ2-7; D call uncertain. Trimming cost V 4 bases and J 2 bases, with 12 bases left between them. The CDR3 is made up of 14 amino acids. Germline CDR1 reads MDHEN; CDR2 reads SYDVKM. CDR3: CASSSAGPPYEQYF. The DNA for the CDR3 is TGTGCCAGCAGTTCTGCCGGGCCCCCCTACGAGCAGTACTTC.

Many counts were recorded for this clonotype. The rearrangement uses TRBV7-9 and TRBJ2-2; D ambiguous. V lost 5 bases to trimming and J lost 3 bases, with 16 bases between them. Germline assignment: CDR1 SEHNR and CDR2 FQNEAQ (reference sequence). This CDR3 region has 16 residues. Here the CDR3 DNA reads TGTGCCAGCAGCGCTCGACACGGGTCGGACACCGGGGAGCTGTTTTTT. Translated, it gives CASSARHGSDTGELFF.

The table lists this clonotype with many counts. The chain carries TRBV12-3 or TRBV12-4 and TRBJ1-2, with a weak D call TRBD1 (5 bases). Trimming shortened V by 0 bases and J by 8 bases, and 16 bases separated the two germline ends. This CDR3 region has 15 residues. The CDR3 spells CASSLAPTVFLGYTF. In DNA form, the CDR3 reads TGTGCCAGCAGTTTAGCGCCGACAGTGTTCCTGGGCTACACCTTC.

This clonotype was recorded at least ten times. The chain employs TRBV6-1 and TRBJ2-7, with TRBD1 identical over 8 bases. Germline V gene lookup returns CDR1 MNHNS and CDR2 SASEGT. The CDR3 sequence is 17 residues long. J lost 5 bases, V lost 2 bases, and 14 bases had no gene match. The CDR3, as DNA: TGTGCCAGCAGTGAAAGCACAGGGGGATTGCCCGCAGACGAGCAGTACTTC. This translates into CASSESTGGLPADEQYF.

This clonotype was seen repeatedly, ten times or more. The V call is TRBV30, the J call TRBJ1-2; D perhaps matches TRBD1 (6 bases). This CDR3 is built from 14 residues. Germline loops: CDR1 GTSNPN, CDR2 SVGIG (reference sequence). With 0 bases removed from V and 5 bases from J, the gap between germline ends came to 13 bases. CDR3 in amino acids: CAWSVPGQWYGYTF. In DNA form, the CDR3 reads TGTGCCTGGAGTGTACCCGGACAGTGGTATGGCTACACCTTC.

This clonotype was counted at least ten times. The gene calls are TRBV20-1 and TRBJ1-1; perhaps TRBD1 as D (5 bases). Germline lookup yields CDR1 DFQATT and CDR2 SNEGSKA (reference sequence). Trimming removed 5 bases at V and 11 bases at J, with 12 bases between. The CDR3 consists of 10 residues. CDR3 DNA: TGCAGTGCTGTGAGCGGGGGGGCTTTCTTT. Its protein product is CSAVSGGAFF.

This clonotype was detected ten times or more. V and J are TRBV10-3 and TRBJ1-3; 7 bases are a match to TRBD1. This CDR3 comprises 14 residues. V lost 8 bases and J lost 6; bases outside the gene matches: 10. From germline, CDR1 is ENHRY and CDR2 SYGVKD. For the CDR3, the DNA is TGTGCCATCGGCCCCGGGGGACAGTTAAACACCATATATTTT. This gives the protein CAIGPGGQLNTIYF.

In its sample, this clonotype was seen many times. Mismatch with germline at one junction end may stem from a read error. J is TRBJ1-1 and V is TRBV7-7; D gene unclear. Per germline, CDR1 SSHAT and CDR2 FNYEAQ (reference sequence). The CDR3 loop spans 13 amino acids. DNA of the CDR3: TGTGCTAGCAGCTTAAGTATGGACACTGAAGCTTTCTTT. Its protein product is CASSLSMDTEAFF.

The rearrangement links TRBV20-1 to TRBJ1-1; D gene ambiguous. Per germline, CDR1 DFQATT and CDR2 SNEGSKA (reference sequence). The CDR3 covers 13 residues. V was clipped by 6 bases and J by 1 base, with 12 bases between them. The CDR3 loop reads CSAHHGRNTEAFF. CDR3 sequence (DNA): TGCAGTGCACACCACGGCCGGAACACTGAAGCTTTCTTT.

In this sample, this clonotype turned up a few times. This chain joins TRBV9 and TRBJ1-1; 7 nucleotides line up with TRBD1. Per the germline V gene, CDR1 is SGDLS and CDR2 is YYNGEE. The CDR3 has 16 amino acids. J lost 3 bases, V lost 3 bases, and 11 bases had no gene match. CDR3 sequence reads: CASSDPQGIGDTEAFF. In nucleotides, the CDR3 is TGTGCCAGCAGCGACCCACAGGGGATAGGGGACACTGAAGCTTTCTTT.

With regard to this clonotype: A much larger clone differs from this one at a single base, so this may be a read error. The chain combines TRBV28 with TRBJ1-5; D gene unclear. The CDR3 length is 15 residues. Germline V CDR1 and CDR2: MDHEN, SYDVKM. This CDR3 is CASCLRETRNQPQRF. CDR3 nucleotides: TGTGCCAGCTGTTTAAGGGAGACGCGCAATCAGCCCCAGCGTTTT.

This clonotype was counted many times. The chain recombines TRBV19 with TRBJ2-2; possibly TRBD2 for D (5 bases). V was cut by 0 bases and J by 6 bases, with 8 bases left in between. In germline, CDR1 is LNHDA, CDR2 SQIVND (reference sequence). CDR3 length equals 14 residues. The CDR3 DNA reads as TGTGCCAGTAGTATAGATTGGGAGTCCGGGGAGCTGTTTTTT. Protein: CASSIDWESGELFF.

This clonotype occurred many times. The chain links TRBV12-3 or TRBV12-4 to TRBJ2-2; weak D call: TRBD2 (6 bases). This CDR3 contains 17 residues. V was shortened by 4 bases and J by 4 bases, with 19 bases between the two germline ends. The CDR3 sequence: CASSSPPRRVGTGELFF. As DNA, the CDR3 is TGTGCCAGCAGTTCCCCCCCGAGGAGGGTCGGCACCGGGGAGCTGTTTTTT.

This clonotype has a count of ten or more. The chain uses TRBV27 and TRBJ2-5, with TRBD2 matching over 15 bases. This CDR3 has 17 amino acids. CDR1 and CDR2 (germline): MNHEY, SMNVEV (reference sequence). V shed 5 bases, J shed 5 bases, and the junction held 9 bases outside the gene matches. This CDR3 reads CASSPRTSGGATETQYF. DNA of the CDR3: TGTGCCAGCAGTCCCCGGACTAGCGGGGGGGCCACGGAGACCCAGTACTTC.

This clonotype occurred a few times. An end of the junction differs from the germline gene, which may be a read error. The genes are TRBV7-8 and TRBJ2-5; D gene ambiguous. Germline-derived CDR1 and CDR2 are SGHVS and FQNEAQ. The CDR3 has 11 residues. CDR3 sequence reads: CANSLRETQYF. The CDR3 DNA is TGTGCCAACAGCTTGAGAGAGACCCAGTACTTC.

This clonotype showed up many times. This chain links TRBV11-2 with TRBJ1-3, with D unresolved. V lost 6 bases and J lost 8, with 14 bases in between. The CDR3 runs to 13 residues. Germline V gives CDR1 SGHAT, CDR2 FQNNGV. This CDR3 reads CASSHPAVHTIYF. The CDR3, as DNA: TGTGCCAGCAGTCACCCCGCGGTTCACACCATATATTTT.